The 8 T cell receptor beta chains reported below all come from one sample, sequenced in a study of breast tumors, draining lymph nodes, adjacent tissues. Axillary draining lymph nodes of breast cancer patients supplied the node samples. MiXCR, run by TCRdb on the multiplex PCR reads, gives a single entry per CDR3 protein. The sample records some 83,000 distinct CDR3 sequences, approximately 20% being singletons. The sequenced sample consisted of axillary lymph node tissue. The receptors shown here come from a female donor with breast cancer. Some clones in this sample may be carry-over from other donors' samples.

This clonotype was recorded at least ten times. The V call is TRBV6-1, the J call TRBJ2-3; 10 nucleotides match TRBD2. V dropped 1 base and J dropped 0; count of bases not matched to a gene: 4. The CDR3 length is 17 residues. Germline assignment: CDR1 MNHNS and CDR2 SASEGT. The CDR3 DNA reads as TGTGCCAGCAGTGAAGTGCCTAGCGGGGGAAGCACAGATACGCAGTATTTT. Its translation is CASSEVPSGGSTDTQYF.

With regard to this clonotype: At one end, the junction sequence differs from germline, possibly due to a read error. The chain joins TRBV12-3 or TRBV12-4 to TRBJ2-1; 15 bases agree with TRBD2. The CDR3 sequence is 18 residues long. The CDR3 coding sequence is TGTGCCAGCCACGGACTAGCGGGAGGGCCGTATGCCTACAATGAGCAGATCTTC. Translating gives CASHGLAGGPYAYNEQIF.

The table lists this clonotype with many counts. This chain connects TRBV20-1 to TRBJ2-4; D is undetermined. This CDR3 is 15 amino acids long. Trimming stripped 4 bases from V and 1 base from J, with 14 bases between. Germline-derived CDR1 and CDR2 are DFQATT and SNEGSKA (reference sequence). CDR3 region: CSATLLMRAKNIQYF. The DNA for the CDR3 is TGCAGTGCTACATTACTGATGAGGGCCAAAAACATTCAGTACTTC.

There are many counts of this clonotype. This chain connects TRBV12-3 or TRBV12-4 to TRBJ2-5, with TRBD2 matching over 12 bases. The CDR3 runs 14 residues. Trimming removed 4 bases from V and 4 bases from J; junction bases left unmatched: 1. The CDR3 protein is CASSWTSGTETQYF. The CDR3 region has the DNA TGTGCCAGCAGTTGGACTAGCGGGACAGAGACCCAGTACTTC.

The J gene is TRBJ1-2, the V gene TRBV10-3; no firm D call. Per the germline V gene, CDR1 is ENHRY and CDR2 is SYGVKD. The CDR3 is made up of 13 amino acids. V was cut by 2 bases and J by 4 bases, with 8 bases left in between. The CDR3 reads CAISEGVGYGYTF. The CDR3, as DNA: TGTGCCATCAGTGAGGGGGTAGGCTATGGCTACACCTTC.

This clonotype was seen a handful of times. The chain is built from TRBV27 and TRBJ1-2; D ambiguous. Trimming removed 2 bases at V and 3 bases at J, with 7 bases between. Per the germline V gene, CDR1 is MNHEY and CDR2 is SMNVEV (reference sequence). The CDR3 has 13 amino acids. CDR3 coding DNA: TGTGCCAGCAGTTTAAAAGGAGACTATGGCTACACCTTC. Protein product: CASSLKGDYGYTF.

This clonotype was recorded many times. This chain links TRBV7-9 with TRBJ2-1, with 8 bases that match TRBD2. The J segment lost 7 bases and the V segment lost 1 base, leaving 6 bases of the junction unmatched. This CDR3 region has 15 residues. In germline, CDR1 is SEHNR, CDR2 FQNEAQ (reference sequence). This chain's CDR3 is CASSLVAGGVNEQFF. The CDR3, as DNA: TGTGCCAGCAGCTTAGTTGCGGGAGGAGTAAATGAGCAGTTCTTC.

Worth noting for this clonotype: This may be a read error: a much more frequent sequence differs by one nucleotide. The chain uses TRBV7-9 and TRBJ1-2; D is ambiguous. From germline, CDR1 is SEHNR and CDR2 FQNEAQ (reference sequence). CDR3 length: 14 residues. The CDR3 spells CANSLVHETYGYTF. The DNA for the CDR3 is TGTGCCAACAGCTTAGTTCACGAAACCTATGGCTACACCTTC.